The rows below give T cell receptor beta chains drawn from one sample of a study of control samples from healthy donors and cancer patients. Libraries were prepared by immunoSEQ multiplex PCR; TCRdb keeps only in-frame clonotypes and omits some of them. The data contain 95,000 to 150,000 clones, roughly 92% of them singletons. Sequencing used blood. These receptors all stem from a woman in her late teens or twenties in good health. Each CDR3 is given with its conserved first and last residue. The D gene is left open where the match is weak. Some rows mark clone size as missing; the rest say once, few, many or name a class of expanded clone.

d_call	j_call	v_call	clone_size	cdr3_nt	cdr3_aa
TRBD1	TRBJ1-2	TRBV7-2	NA	TGTGCCAGCAGCTTCCCGGGACAGGGGGCGGTTTTCGGCTACACCTTC	CASSFPGQGAVFGYTF
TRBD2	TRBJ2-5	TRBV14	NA	TGTGCCAGCAGCCGGGGGGGCCTAGCGGGGTCAGAGACCCAGTACTTC	CASSRGGLAGSETQYF
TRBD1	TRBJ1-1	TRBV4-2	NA	TGTGCCAGCAGCCAAGGGGACAGGCTATCTGAAGCTTTCTTT	CASSQGDRLSEAFF
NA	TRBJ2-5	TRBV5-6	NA	TGTGCCAGCAGTTTAATTGCAGGGAGTGTGGGAGAGACCCAGTACTTC	CASSLIAGSVGETQYF
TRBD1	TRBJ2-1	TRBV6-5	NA	TGTGCCAGCAGTTACCGAGGGGGCAGTAGATTGGATGAGCAGTTCTTC	CASSYRGGSRLDEQFF
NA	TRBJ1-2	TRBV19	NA	TGTGCCAGTCAAGACAGTCTCTATGGCTACACCTTC	CASQDSLYGYTF
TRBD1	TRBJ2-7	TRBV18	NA	TGTGCCAGCTCACCGTGCGACAGGGGAGACTGCGAGCAGTACTTC	CASSPCDRGDCEQYF
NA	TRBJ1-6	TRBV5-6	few	TGTGCCAGCAGCTTGGTGGGGGTTTGGAATTCACCCCTCCACTTT	CASSLVGVWNSPLHF
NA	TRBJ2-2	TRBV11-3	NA	TGTGCCAGCAGCGGTACAGGGAACACCGGGGAGCTGTTTTTT	CASSGTGNTGELFF
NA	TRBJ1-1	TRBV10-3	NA	TGTGCCATCAGAGTCTGGGGCGGACGGGACACTGAAGCTTTCTTT	CAIRVWGGRDTEAFF
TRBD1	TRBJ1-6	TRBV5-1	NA	TGCGCCAGCAGCCTGGTAGGGACAGAGAATTCACCCCTCCACTTT	CASSLVGTENSPLHF
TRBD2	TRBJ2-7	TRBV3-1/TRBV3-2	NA	TGTGCCAGCAGCCAGCGGACTAGCGGGGGGGCCGGAGAGCAGTACTTC	CASSQRTSGGAGEQYF
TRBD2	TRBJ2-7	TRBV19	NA	TGTGCCAGTAGTGCAGCGGGGGCCGCCTACGAGCAGTACTTC	CASSAAGAAYEQYF
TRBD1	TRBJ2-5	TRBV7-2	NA	TGTGCCAGCAGCTTTGGACAGGGGGTACAGGAGACCCAGTACTTC	CASSFGQGVQETQYF
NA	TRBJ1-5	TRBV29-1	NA	TGCAGCGAACCACGGGGAGGGGGTTGCTATAGCAATCAGCCCCAGCATTTT	CSEPRGGGCYSNQPQHF
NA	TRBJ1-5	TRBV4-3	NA	TGCGCCAGCAGCCCCATGGTACAGATCAATCAGCCCCAGCATTTT	CASSPMVQINQPQHF
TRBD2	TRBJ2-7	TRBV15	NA	TGTGCCACCAGCAGAGAAGGACTAGCCTACGAGCAGTACTTC	CATSREGLAYEQYF
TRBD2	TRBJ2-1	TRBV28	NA	TGTGCCAGCAGTTCCCGGACTAGCGTACACAATGAGCAGTTCTTC	CASSSRTSVHNEQFF
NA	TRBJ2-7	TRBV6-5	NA	TGTGCCAGCAGTGACTCGGACGGAAGCTCCTACGAGCAGTACTTC	CASSDSDGSSYEQYF
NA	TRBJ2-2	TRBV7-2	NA	TGTGCCAGCAGCCCAGCAGGGCGGGCCACCGGGGAGCTGTTTTTT	CASSPAGRATGELFF
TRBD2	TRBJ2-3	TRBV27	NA	TGTGCCAGCAGACCCGGACTAGGTTTGACAGATACGCAGTATTTT	CASRPGLGLTDTQYF
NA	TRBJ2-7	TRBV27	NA	TGTGCCAGCAGTTTATGGCCCCGGACTACCTCCTACGAGCAGTACTTC	CASSLWPRTTSYEQYF
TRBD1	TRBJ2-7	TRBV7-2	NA	TGTGCCAGCAGCTTGGACGGGACAGGGGGCTTCCACGAGCAGTACTTC	CASSLDGTGGFHEQYF
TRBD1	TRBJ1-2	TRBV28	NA	TGTGCCAGCAGTTTATCGGGCAGGGGGCGAGCTAACTATGGCTACACCTTC	CASSLSGRGRANYGYTF
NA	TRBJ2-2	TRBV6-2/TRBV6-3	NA	TGTGCCAGCAGTTACAGATACACCGGGGAGCTGTTTTTT	CASSYRYTGELFF
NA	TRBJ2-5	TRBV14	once	TGTGCCAGCAGCCAAGGCGTGTTCGGGACCCAGTACTTC	CASSQGVFGTQYF
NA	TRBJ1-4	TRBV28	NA	TGTGCCAGCAGTTTGAGGTCTTGGGGCAGGCAGGGGGAAAAACTGTTTTTT	CASSLRSWGRQGEKLFF
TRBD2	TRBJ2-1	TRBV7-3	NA	TGTGCCAGCGCCCCGGGAGGTGCAGGCAATGAGCAGTTCTTC	CASAPGGAGNEQFF
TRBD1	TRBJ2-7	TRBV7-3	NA	TGTGCCAGCAGCTCGGGACAGGGAGTCAACGAGCAGTACTTC	CASSSGQGVNEQYF
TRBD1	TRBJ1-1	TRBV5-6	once	TGTGCCAGCAGCCCCAGCGACAGGGATCCGAACACTGAAGCTTTCTTT	CASSPSDRDPNTEAFF
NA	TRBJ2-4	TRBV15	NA	TGTGCCACCAGCAGACAGGGTTCTGGGGACATTCAGTACTTC	CATSRQGSGDIQYF
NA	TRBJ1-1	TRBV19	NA	TGTGCCAGTAGTAAATTCGGACAGTCTGAAGCTTTCTTT	CASSKFGQSEAFF
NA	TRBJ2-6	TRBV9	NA	TGTGCCAGCAGCGTAGATTCAGCTGGGGCCAACGTCCTGACTTTC	CASSVDSAGANVLTF
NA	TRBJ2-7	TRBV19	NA	TGTGCCAGTAGTAGGTATGGGACCGAGACCTACGAGCAGTACTTC	CASSRYGTETYEQYF
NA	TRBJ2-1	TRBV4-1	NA	TGCGCCAGCAGCCCAGGAAGAACAAATAACAATGAGCAGTTCTTC	CASSPGRTNNNEQFF
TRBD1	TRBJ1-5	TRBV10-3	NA	TGTGCCATCAGTGAGGGACAGGGAAATCAGCCCCAGCATTTT	CAISEGQGNQPQHF
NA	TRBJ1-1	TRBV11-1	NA	TGTGCCAGCAGGCTAACGGCGGGGAACACTGAAGCTTTCTTT	CASRLTAGNTEAFF
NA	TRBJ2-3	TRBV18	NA	TGTGCCAGCTCACCGGCAGGGGCATCTAATACGCAGTATTTT	CASSPAGASNTQYF
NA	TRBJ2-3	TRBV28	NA	TGTGCCAGCAGTAACGACAACACAGATACGCAGTATTTT	CASSNDNTDTQYF
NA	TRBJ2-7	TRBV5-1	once	TGCGCCAGCAGCGAAACGGGCCGCGAAAACGAGCAGTACTTC	CASSETGRENEQYF
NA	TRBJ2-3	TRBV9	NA	TGTGCCAGCAGCGTAGGTCTATTAGGCACAGATACGCAGTATTTT	CASSVGLLGTDTQYF
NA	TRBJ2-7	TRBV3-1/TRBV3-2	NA	TGTGCCAGCAGCCAAGGACGGAAGCGGTGGATACCCTACGAGCAGTACTTC	CASSQGRKRWIPYEQYF
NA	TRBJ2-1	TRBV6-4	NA	TGTGCCAGCAGCAGTGAGCCCCTAGGAAGTGTGAATGAGCAGTTCTTC	CASSSEPLGSVNEQFF
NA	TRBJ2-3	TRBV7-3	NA	TGTGCCAGCAGCGCTTTAGAGCGAGATACGCAGTATTTT	CASSALERDTQYF
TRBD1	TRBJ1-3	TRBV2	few	TGTGCCAGCAGCTCCCAGGGGGCTGGCGGAAACACCATATATTTT	CASSSQGAGGNTIYF
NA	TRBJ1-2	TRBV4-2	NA	TGTGCCAGCAGCCAAGGTTTGGGGCTCTATGGCTACACCTTC	CASSQGLGLYGYTF
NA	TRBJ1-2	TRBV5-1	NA	TGCGCCAGCAGCCGGGGTCGAGCGGGAGGCTACACCTTC	CASSRGRAGGYTF
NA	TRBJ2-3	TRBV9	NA	TGTGCCAGCAGCGTAGAGCAGGTCCCCACAGATACGCAGTATTTT	CASSVEQVPTDTQYF
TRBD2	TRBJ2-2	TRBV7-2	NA	TGTGCCAGCAGCCCGGGACTAGCGGCCACCGGGGAGCTGTTTTTT	CASSPGLAATGELFF
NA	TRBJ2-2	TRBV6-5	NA	TGTGCCAGCCAGTGGGGGTATTCCGGGGAGCTGTTTTTT	CASQWGYSGELFF
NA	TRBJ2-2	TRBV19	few	TGTGCCAGTAGTATGAGAGGGACCGATAACACCGGGGAGCTGTTTTTT	CASSMRGTDNTGELFF
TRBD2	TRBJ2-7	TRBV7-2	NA	TGTGCCAGCAGCCTTAGCGGGGGGGTCTACGAGCAGTACTTC	CASSLSGGVYEQYF
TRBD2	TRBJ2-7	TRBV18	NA	TGTGCCAGCTCACCGATACAAGCGGGAGAGGGGTACGAGCAGTACTTC	CASSPIQAGEGYEQYF
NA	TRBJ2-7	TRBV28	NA	TGTGCCAGCACCCCGGCAGGGGATCGGTACGAGCAGTACTTC	CASTPAGDRYEQYF
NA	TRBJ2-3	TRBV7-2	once	TGTGCCAGCAGCTTGGGGCTACCCACAGATACGCAGTATTTT	CASSLGLPTDTQYF
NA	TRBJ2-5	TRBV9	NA	TGTGCCAGCAGCGTTGGCCAAGAGACCCAGTACTTC	CASSVGQETQYF
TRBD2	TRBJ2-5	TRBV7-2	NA	TGTGCCAGCAGCAAAGCGGGAGCCTATGAGACCCAGTACTTC	CASSKAGAYETQYF
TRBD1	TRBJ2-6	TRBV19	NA	TGTGCCAGTAGTATAAGACAGGGGAACGCCGGGGCCAACGTCCTGACTTTC	CASSIRQGNAGANVLTF
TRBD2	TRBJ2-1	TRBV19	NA	TGTGCCAGTAGTATAACTAGCGGGATTTTCGATGAGCAGTTCTTC	CASSITSGIFDEQFF